Given below is one TCR beta chain in context. No cognate antigen has been identified for it. Base qualities were left out, and no much larger clone turns up one base away. The sample is drawn from a study of cytomegalovirus exposure and HLA in healthy donors (TCRdb year 2017). A note on the overall study: In an earlier analysis of 550 to 750 of the donors, under 300 Gb of sequence data and some 100 million unique TCR beta sequences from 180 million or so T cells were reported. About 300 gigabases of sequencing data and around 87 million unique TCR sequences were included in an early release covering roughly 600 HLA-typed donors. Of the 398 genotyped donors, 65% to 90% were placed in the genetic ancestry cluster associated with self-reported Caucasian donors. The study aimed to test whether signatures of past pathogen exposure could be identified by cataloging public T cell receptors. The study profiled the T cell repertoires of under 700 subjects by immunosequencing and related them to cytomegalovirus serostatus. Along with the roughly 700-subject first cohort, a separate validation cohort of approximately 110 different subjects was used. The study combined high-throughput TCR immunosequencing, statistical association of individual TCRs with disease status, and machine learning to predict cytomegalovirus infection status. A later analysis re-analyzed previously published TCR beta repertoires from roughly 630 donors and added high-resolution HLA genotyping to study TCR occurrence patterns. The later analysis used no new phenotypic data to find candidate immune exposures, relying instead on TCR beta sequences and their occurrence across donors. To decide whether each TCR beta V gene segment behaved as functional or pseudogenic, an earlier analysis of some 600 of the donors relied on high-throughput TCR beta sequencing. Donor age, sex, ethnicity and CMV serostatus were compiled alongside the repertoire data. Genome-wide SNP genotypes for about three fifths of the roughly 670 donors were used in a later genetic analysis, which treated that subset as a discovery cohort. All discovery cohort repertoires had been generated on a single sequencing platform. HLA typing included class I and class II loci at four-digit resolution. The number of donors typed differed by locus, with roughly 629-640 for A, B, C, DRB1 and DQB1, more than 500 for DQA1, approximately 580 for DPA1, and roughly 450 for DPB1. About 5 DR-DQ haplotypes were handled as single units for association and clustering, since linkage in the cohort was strong. Across approximately 400 genotyped donors of the cohort, an average of approximately 220,000 unique TCR beta nucleotide sequences per donor were sequenced, and approximately 17% of those sequences were non-productive. General conclusions and limits of the study: A later analysis found that most CMV-associated TCR beta chains appeared HLA-restricted, with HLA associations seemingly driven largely by CMV exposure. Roughly uniform sequencing depth across donors was assumed in presence/absence analyses, although this assumption may not hold. The study listed 150 to 200 TCR beta chains as associated with cytomegalovirus. In a later analysis, HLA-associated TCR beta chains were found to be more clonally expanded and to have lower generation probabilities than equally common non-associated chains. In vitro tests confirmed that a few of the cytomegalovirus-associated TCR beta chains recognize cytomegalovirus antigens. In a later analysis, TCR association rates were found to vary across HLA loci, with the most associated TCRs seen for DRB1 alleles and the fewest for HLA-C alleles. A group of highly shared sequence variants was considered likely to be a technical artifact of the sequencing pipeline. Because counts were too low, roughly 16 rarely observed V segments, including chromosome 9 orphons, were excluded from the earlier analysis of some 590 of the donors. In a later analysis, some 17,000 TCR beta sequences were associated with specific HLA alleles at a false discovery rate of 0.05. While some public TCRs were present in many individuals, most TCR sequences turned up only very rarely across donors. A further reported finding was that TCR beta sequences accurately predicted the HLA-A and HLA-B alleles for most subjects in the first cohort. Strong co-occurrence of HLA alleles, especially DR and DQ, made assigning TCR associations to individual alleles difficult. In an earlier analysis of several hundred of the donors, most TCR beta V segments were observed in productive rearrangements about 87% or about 30% of the time, broadly matching IMGT annotations. Correlated functional status among segregating V segments might reflect linkage disequilibrium, but an unknown experimental factor could not be ruled out. According to the authors, the approach could potentially be generalized to other disease states and immunological phenotypes. Because some donors lacked HLA typing at each locus, the association tests relied only on the typed subset. V-gene and J-gene trimming of TCR beta chains was associated with a missense DCLRE1C variant in a later genetic analysis, and the association was replicated in an independent cohort. A later analysis reported that several top co-occurrence clusters appeared linked to parvovirus B19, influenza, CMV and Epstein-Barr virus. Compared with the approximately 710-donor mean, donors in an Asian-associated ancestry cluster had fewer N-insertions in productive TCRs, according to a later genetic analysis. Because the 87-base-pair reads could not distinguish some IMGT-functional V segments, including TRBV6-2 and TRBV6-3, those segments were excluded. Cytomegalovirus status was reported to be diagnosed by the classifier with high specificity and sensitivity in both the original and validation cohorts. This cohort had only TCR beta chains sequenced, and the lack of alpha or paired-chain data limited which features could be detected. For the cohort, immune exposure information was limited to CMV serostatus.

Via the germline V gene (reference sequence), CDR1 is SEHNR and CDR2 FQNEAQ. The CDR3 has 15 amino acids, counting the end cysteine and phenylalanine. Only CDR3 DNA is held: 45 bases, read in frame from base 1. The cohort comprised some 730 healthy bone marrow donors. At the time of sampling, all cohort members were nominally healthy, though unrecorded immune exposures were likely present. The donor was CMV seronegative and belonged to the group of 320 or so seronegative cohort members. A peripheral blood sample was provided by each donor, and peripheral blood mononuclear cells were used for TCR beta sequencing. The Qiagen DNeasy Blood Extraction Kit was used to extract genomic DNA from the blood cell samples. The library was built by means of the immunoSEQ multiplex PCR assay. The multiplex PCR relied on a mix of 60 forward primers for TCR Vbeta segments and 13 reverse primers for TCR Jbeta segments. The CDR3 region of rearranged TCR beta genes was amplified from genomic DNA with a multiplex PCR assay. The amplified TCR beta libraries were sequenced on the Illumina HiSeq System as 87-base-pair reads. In the source study's methods: In a later analysis, approximately 74 million unique TCR beta chains were counted across the 500 to 700 repertoires, and roughly 11 million of these chains were shared by at least two donors. A nearest-neighbor algorithm error-corrected the raw reads and collapsed the reads into unique sequences, merging closely related sequences to remove PCR and sequencing errors. To assign V, D and J gene segments, CDR3 sequences were aligned to IMGT reference sequences. For a sequence to be retained, a match of at least six nucleotides was required to both a V gene segment and a J gene segment. Rearrangements were classified as productive when the CDR3 lacked stop codons and remained in frame with V and J, and all other rearrangements were classified as non-productive. CDR3 was defined by IMGT convention, running from the second conserved V-encoded cysteine to the conserved J-encoded phenylalanine. In an earlier analysis of around 640 of the donors, sequences lacking an unambiguous match to a single V gene segment were excluded. An earlier analysis of several hundred of the donors called V segments functional above 56.7% productive rearrangements and segregating when the between-donor standard deviation exceeded 5%. A statistical classification framework was built for diagnosing cytomegalovirus status from the catalog of TCR beta chain sequences. In a later analysis, V and J genes were assigned by comparing TCR nucleotide sequences against IMGT/GENE-DB human TR gene sequences. The TCRdist pipeline was used in a later analysis to assign CDR3 sequences and most-parsimonious VDJ recombination scenarios. In a later analysis, each TCR beta chain was defined by its CDR3 amino acid sequence together with its V-gene family, and reads lacking a unique V-gene family were excluded. A later analysis removed several hundred highly shared, low-generation-probability nucleotide sequences to deal with suspected cross-contamination and a sequencing artifact. A later analysis calculated a clonal expansion index for each public chain from normalized within-repertoire ranks of inferred template counts. Generation probabilities in a later analysis came from a VDJ recombination model fitted to out-of-frame rearrangements, and those results were checked against IGoR. In a later analysis, hypergeometric tests were used to score TCR-TCR, TCR-HLA and TCR-CMV co-occurrence, with a repertoire-size bias correction applied to TCR pairs. A later analysis estimated false discovery rates by permuting HLA or CMV assignments 20 times. In a later analysis, co-occurring TCRs were grouped using DBSCAN, with TCRdist sequence similarity added in when clustering inside HLA-allele-positive subsets. Repertoires with fewer than 30,000 or more than 120,000 public chains were left out of co-occurrence clustering, as were five repertoires with anomalous nucleotide sharing. Here the immuneACCESS table is served through TCRdb, limited to in-frame sequences with V and J called. Missing clones are a known gap in these copies; in checked studies unresolved V genes cover under half, and the rest lacks a known reason. D and trimming come from the DNA, and the V and J calls and clone size come from that table. Counted in this sample were about 200,000 clones; about four fifths of them appeared once. The top ten hold less than 2% of the sample.

This receptor chain uses TRBV7-9 and TRBJ2-5; 8 junctional bases match TRBD1. The closer fit of TRBJ2-7 to the DNA end suggests the J call may be wrong. The sequencing input was PBMCs. The origin of this receptor is a man younger than 35 in good health and CMV-seronegative. The CDR3: CASSSEDRGTYEQYF. The sequenced DNA: TGTGCCAGCAGCTCTGAAGACAGGGGAACCTACGAGCAGTACTTC.